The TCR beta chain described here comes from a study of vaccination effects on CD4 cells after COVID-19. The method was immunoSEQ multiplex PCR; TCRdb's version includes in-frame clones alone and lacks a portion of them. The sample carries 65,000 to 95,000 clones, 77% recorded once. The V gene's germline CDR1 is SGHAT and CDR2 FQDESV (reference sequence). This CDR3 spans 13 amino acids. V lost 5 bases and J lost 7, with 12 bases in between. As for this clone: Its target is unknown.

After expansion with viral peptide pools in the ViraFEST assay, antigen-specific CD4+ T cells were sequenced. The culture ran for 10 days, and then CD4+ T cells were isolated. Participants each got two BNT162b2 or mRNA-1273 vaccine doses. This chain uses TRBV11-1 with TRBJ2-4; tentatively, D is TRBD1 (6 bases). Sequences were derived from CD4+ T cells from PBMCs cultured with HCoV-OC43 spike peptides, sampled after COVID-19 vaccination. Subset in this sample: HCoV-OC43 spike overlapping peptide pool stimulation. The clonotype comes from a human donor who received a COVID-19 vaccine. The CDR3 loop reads CASSINDRNIQYF. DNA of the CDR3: TGTGCCAGCAGCATAAACGACAGGAACATTCAGTACTTC.